This T cell receptor (beta chain) was sequenced for a study of blood T cell repertoires in COVID-19. The wider study: Samples representing acute and convalescent COVID-19 were sourced from the United States, Italy and Spain.

The CDR3 sequence is 12 residues long. The V gene lost 7 bases and the J gene lost 6 bases, with 11 bases spanning the gap. Germline V gene lookup returns CDR1 MDHEN and CDR2 SYDVKM. Either two negative PCRs, clearance, or symptom resolution qualified Cohort 3 donors as recovered. Here immunoSEQ multiplex PCR was the method, and the copy in TCRdb shows in-frame clones only, minus some. This table holds approximately 250,000 clones, 70% to 85% found once. The sequencing input was PBMCs or T cells enriched from blood (not recorded which). The receptor's source is a man between 35 and 55 years old who had recovered from COVID-19. This chain uses TRBV28 with TRBJ2-3; no clear D gene. The CDR3 sequence is CASKLSKDTQYF. In DNA form, the CDR3 reads TGTGCCAGCAAGCTCTCCAAGGATACGCAGTATTTT.